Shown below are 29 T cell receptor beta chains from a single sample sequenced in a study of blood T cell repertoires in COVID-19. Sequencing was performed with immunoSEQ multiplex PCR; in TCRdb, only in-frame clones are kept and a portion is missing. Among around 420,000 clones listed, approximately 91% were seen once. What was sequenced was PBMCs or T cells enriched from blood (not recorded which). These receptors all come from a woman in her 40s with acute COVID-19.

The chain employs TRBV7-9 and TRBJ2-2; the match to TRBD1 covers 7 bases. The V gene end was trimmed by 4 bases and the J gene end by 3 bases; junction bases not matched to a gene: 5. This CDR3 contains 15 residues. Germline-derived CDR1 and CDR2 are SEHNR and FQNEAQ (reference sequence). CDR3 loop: CASSYGTADTGELFF. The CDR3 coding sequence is TGTGCCAGCAGCTACGGGACAGCGGACACCGGGGAGCTGTTTTTT. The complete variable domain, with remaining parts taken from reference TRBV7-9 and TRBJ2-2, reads DTGVSQNPRHKITKRGQNVTFRCDPISEHNRLYWYRQTLGQGPEFLTYFQNEAQLEKSRLLSDRFSAERPKGSFSTLEIQRTEQGDSAMYLCASSYGTADTGELFFGEGSRLTVL.

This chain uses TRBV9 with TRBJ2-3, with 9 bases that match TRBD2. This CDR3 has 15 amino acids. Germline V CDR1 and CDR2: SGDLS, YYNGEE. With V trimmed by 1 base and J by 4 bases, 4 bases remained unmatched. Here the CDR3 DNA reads TGTGCCAGCAGCGTAAGCGGGGGGTGGGCAGATACGCAGTATTTT. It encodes CASSVSGGWADTQYF.

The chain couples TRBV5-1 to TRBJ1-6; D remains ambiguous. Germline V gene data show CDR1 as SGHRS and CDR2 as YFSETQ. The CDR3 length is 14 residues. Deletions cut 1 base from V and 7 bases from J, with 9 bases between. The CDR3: CASSLKELNSPLHF. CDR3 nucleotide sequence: TGCGCCAGCAGCTTGAAGGAGTTAAATTCACCCCTCCACTTT.

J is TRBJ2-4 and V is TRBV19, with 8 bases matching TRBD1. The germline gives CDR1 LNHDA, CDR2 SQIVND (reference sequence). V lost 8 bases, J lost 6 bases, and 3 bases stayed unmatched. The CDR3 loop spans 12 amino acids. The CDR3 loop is CASQGAGNIQYF. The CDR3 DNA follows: TGTGCCAGTCAGGGGGCAGGAAACATTCAGTACTTC.

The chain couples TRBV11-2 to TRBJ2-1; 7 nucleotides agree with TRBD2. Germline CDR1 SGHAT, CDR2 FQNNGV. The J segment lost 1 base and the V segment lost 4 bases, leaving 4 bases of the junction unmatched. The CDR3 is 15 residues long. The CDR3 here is CASSWTSDSYNEQFF. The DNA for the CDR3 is TGTGCCAGCAGCTGGACTAGTGATTCCTACAATGAGCAGTTCTTC.

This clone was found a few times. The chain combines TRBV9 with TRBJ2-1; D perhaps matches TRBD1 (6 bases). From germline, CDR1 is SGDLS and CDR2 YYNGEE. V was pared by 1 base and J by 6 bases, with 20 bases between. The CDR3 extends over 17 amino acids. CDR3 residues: CASSVYVNRAGSNEQFF. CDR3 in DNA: TGTGCCAGCAGCGTATATGTCAACAGGGCGGGTTCCAATGAGCAGTTCTTC.

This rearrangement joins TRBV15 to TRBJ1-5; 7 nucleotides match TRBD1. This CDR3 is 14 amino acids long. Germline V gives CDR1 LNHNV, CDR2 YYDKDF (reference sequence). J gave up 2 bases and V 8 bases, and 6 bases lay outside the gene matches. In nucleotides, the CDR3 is TGTGCCACCGGGAACAGGGGCGGCAATCAGCCCCAGCATTTT. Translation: CATGNRGGNQPQHF.

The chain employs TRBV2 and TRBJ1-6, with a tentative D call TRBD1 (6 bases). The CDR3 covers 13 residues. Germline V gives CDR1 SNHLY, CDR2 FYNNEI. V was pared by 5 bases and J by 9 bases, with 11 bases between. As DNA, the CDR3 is TGTGCCAGCAGTACAACAGGGACTTCACCCCTCCACTTT. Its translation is CASSTTGTSPLHF.

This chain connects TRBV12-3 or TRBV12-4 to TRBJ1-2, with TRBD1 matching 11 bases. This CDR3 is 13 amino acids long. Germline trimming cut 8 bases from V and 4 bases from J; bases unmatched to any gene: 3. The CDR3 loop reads CASQGQGVYGYTF. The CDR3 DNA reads TGTGCCAGCCAGGGACAGGGGGTCTATGGCTACACCTTC.

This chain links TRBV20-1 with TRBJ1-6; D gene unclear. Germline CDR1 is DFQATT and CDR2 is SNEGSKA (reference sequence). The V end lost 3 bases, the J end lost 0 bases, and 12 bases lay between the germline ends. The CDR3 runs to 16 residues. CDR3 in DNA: TGCAGTGCTAGTAGTGAGGGAAGCTCCTATAATTCACCCCTCCACTTT. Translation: CSASSEGSSYNSPLHF.

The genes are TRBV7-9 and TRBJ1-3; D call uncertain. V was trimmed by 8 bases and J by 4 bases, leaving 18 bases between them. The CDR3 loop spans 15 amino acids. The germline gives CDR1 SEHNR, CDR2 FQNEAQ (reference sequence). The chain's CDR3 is CASVNPGNSGNTIYF. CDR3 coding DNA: TGTGCCAGCGTAAATCCCGGGAACAGCGGAAACACCATATATTTT.

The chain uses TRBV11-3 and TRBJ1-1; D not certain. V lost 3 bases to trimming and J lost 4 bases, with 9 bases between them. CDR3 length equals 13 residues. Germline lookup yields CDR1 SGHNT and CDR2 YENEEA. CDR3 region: CASSFEESTEAFF. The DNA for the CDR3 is TGTGCCAGCAGCTTTGAGGAGAGCACTGAAGCTTTCTTT.

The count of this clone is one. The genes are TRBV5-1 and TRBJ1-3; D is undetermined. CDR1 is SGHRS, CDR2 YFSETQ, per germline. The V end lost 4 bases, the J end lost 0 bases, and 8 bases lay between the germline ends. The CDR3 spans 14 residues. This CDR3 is CASSDTSSGNTIYF. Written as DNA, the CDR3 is TGCGCCAGCAGCGACACCAGCTCTGGAAACACCATATATTTT. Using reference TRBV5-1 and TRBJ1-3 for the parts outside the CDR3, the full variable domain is KAGVTQTPRYLIKTRGQQVTLSCSPISGHRSVSWYQQTPGQGLQFLFEYFSETQRNKGNFPGRFSGRQFSNSRSEMNVSTLELGDSALYLCASSDTSSGNTIYFGEGSWLTVV.

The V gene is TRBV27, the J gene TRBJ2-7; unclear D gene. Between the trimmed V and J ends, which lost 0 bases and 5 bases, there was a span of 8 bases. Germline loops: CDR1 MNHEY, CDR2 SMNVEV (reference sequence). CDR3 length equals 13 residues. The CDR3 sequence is CASSLSSGDEQYF. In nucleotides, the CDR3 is TGTGCCAGCAGTTTATCATCGGGTGACGAGCAGTACTTC.

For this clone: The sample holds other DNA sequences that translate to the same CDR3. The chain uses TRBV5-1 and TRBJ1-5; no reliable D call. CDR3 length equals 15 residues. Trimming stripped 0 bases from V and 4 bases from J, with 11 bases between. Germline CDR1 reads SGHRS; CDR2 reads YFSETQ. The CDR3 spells CASSLGTERNQPQHF. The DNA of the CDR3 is TGCGCCAGCAGCTTGGGGACTGAGAGGAATCAGCCCCAGCATTTT.

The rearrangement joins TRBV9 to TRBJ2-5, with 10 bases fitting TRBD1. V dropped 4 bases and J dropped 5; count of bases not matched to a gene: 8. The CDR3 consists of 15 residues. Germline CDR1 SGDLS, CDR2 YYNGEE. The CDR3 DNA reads TGTGCCAGCAGCCCGACAGGGGGCGCCGTGGAGACCCAGTACTTC. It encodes CASSPTGGAVETQYF.

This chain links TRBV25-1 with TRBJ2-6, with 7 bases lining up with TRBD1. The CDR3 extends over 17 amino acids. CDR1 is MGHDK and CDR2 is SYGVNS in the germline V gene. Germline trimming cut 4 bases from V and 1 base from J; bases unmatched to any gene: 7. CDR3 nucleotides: TGTGCCAGCAGTGTCCGGGACAGTCAGTCTGGGGCCAACGTCCTGACTTTC. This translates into CASSVRDSQSGANVLTF.

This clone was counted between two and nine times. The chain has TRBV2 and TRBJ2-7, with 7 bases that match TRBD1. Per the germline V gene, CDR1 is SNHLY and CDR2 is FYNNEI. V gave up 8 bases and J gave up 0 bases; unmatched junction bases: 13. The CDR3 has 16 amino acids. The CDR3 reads CASPHRQGPNSYEQYF. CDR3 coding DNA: TGTGCCAGCCCACACCGACAGGGTCCTAACTCCTACGAGCAGTACTTC.

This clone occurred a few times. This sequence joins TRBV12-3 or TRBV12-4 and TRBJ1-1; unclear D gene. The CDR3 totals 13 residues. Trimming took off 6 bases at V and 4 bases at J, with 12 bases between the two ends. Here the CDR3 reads CASRPDWGTEAFF. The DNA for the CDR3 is TGTGCCAGCAGGCCGGACTGGGGCACTGAAGCTTTCTTT.

CDR3 amino acids: CAWIGQRGLSYNEQFF. CDR3 nucleotides: TGTGCCTGGATTGGCCAGCGGGGGCTCTCCTACAATGAGCAGTTCTTC. The chain links TRBV30 to TRBJ2-1, with TRBD2 matching over 8 bases. This CDR3 region has 16 residues. The trim removed 4 bases at V and 0 bases at J, leaving 8 bases unmatched. Germline V gene sequence: CDR1 GTSNPN, CDR2 SVGIG (reference sequence).

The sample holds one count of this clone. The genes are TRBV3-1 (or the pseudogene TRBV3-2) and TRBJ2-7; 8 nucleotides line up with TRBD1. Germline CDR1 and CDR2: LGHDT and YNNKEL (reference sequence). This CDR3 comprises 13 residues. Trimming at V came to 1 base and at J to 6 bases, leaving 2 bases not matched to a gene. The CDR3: CASSQGTGREQYF. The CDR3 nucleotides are TGTGCCAGCAGCCAAGGGACAGGGCGCGAGCAGTACTTC.

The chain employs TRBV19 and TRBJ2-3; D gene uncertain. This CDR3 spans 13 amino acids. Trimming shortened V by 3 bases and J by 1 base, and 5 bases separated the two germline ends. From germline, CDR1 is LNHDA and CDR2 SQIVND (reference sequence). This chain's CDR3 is CASSMARTDTQYF. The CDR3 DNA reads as TGTGCCAGTAGTATGGCCCGCACAGATACGCAGTATTTT. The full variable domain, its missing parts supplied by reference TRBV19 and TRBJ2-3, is DGGITQSPKYLFRKEGQNVTLSCEQNLNHDAMYWYRQDPGQGLRLIYYSQIVNDFQKGDIAEGYSVSREKKESFPLTVTSAQKNPTAFYLCASSMARTDTQYFGPGTRLTVL.

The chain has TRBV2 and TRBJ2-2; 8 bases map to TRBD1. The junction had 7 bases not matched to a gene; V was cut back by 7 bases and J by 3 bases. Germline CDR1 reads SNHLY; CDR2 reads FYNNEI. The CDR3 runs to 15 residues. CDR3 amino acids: CASNGQGRDTGELFF. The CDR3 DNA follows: TGTGCCAGCAACGGACAGGGAAGGGACACCGGGGAGCTGTTTTTT.

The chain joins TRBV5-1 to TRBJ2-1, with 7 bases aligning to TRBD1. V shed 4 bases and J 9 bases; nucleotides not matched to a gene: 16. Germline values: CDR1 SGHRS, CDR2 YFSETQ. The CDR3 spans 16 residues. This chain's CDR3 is CASSPHEGATTSEQFF. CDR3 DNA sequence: TGCGCCAGCAGCCCTCATGAGGGGGCAACGACCAGTGAGCAGTTCTTC.

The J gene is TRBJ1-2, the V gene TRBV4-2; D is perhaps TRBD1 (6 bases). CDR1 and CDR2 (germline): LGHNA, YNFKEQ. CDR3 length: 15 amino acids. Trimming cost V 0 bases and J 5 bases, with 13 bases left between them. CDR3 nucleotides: TGTGCCAGCAGCCAAGATCCAGGGGCGGAATATGGCTACACCTTC. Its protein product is CASSQDPGAEYGYTF.

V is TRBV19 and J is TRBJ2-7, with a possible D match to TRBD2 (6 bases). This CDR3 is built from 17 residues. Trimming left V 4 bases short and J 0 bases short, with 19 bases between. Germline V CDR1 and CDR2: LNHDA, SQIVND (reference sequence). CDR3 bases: TGTGCCAGTAGTACCCACGGTGAAGGACTAAGCTCCTACGAGCAGTACTTC. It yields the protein CASSTHGEGLSSYEQYF.

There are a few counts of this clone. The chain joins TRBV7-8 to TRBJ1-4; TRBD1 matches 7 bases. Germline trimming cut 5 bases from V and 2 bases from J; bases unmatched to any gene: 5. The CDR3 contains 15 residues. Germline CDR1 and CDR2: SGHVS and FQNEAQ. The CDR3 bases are TGTGCCAGCAGCCCCGGGACAGCGACTAATGAAAAACTGTTTTTT. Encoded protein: CASSPGTATNEKLFF. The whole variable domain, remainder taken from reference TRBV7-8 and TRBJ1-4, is GAGVSQSPRYKVAKRGQDVALRCDPISGHVSLFWYQQALGQGPEFLTYFQNEAQLDKSGLPSDRFFAERPEGSVSTLKIQRTQQEDSAVYLCASSPGTATNEKLFFGSGTQLSVL.

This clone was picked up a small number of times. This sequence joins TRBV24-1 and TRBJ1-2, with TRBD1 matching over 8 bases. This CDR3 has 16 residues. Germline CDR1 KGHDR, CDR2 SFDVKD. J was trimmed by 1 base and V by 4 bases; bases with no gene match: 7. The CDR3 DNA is TGTGCCACCAGTGAAGGACAGGGCAGCAATAACTATGGCTACACCTTC. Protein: CATSEGQGSNNYGYTF.

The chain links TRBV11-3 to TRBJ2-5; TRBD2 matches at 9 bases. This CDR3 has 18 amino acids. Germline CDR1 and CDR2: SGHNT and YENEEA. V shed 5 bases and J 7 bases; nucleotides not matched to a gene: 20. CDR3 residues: CASSPQGGGAGGQRTQYF. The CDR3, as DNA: TGTGCCAGCAGCCCGCAGGGAGGAGGGGCGGGGGGGCAGAGGACCCAGTACTTC.